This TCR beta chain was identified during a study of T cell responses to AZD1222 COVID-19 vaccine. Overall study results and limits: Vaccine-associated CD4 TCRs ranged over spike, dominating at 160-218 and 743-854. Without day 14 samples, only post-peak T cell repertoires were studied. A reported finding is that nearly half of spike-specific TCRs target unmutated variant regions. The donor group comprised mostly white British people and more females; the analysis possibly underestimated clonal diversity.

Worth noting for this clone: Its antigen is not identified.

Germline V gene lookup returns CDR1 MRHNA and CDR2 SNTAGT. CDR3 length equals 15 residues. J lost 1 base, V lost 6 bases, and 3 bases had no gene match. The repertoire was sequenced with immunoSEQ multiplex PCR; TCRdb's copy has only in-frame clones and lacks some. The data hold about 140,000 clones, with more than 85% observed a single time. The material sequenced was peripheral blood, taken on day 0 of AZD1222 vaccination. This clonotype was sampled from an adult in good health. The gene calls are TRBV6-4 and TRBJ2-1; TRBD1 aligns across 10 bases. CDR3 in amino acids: CASRPGQGSYNEQFF. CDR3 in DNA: TGTGCCAGCAGGCCGGGACAGGGGTCCTACAATGAGCAGTTCTTC.